The sequence of this TCR beta chain was determined in a study of identical twins. Study-wide points: Models, which agreed with sharing between unrelated individuals, nonetheless underestimated the out-of-frame TCR alpha sharing seen in monozygotic twins.

This clonotype was picked up a small number of times. Its matching antigen is unknown. TCRdb recomputed calls from the 5' RACE reads with MiXCR, one row per CDR3 protein. This sample yields 1.5 million to 2 million distinct CDR3 sequences, of which more than 30% are seen a single time; 0.27% belongs to the top ten. CDR1 and CDR2 (germline): SGHTA, FQGNSA. The CDR3 loop spans 18 amino acids. With 1 base clipped from V and 9 bases from J, the junction kept 11 bases outside the gene matches. Sequenced: cord blood. The rearrangement joins TRBV7-2 to TRBJ2-1; 14 positions agree with TRBD2. The clonotype comes from a newborn girl in good health. CDR3 protein: CASSLVLPRGLAGAEQFF. CDR3 DNA: TGTGCCAGCAGCTTAGTACTTCCTCGGGGACTAGCGGGAGCTGAGCAGTTCTTC.